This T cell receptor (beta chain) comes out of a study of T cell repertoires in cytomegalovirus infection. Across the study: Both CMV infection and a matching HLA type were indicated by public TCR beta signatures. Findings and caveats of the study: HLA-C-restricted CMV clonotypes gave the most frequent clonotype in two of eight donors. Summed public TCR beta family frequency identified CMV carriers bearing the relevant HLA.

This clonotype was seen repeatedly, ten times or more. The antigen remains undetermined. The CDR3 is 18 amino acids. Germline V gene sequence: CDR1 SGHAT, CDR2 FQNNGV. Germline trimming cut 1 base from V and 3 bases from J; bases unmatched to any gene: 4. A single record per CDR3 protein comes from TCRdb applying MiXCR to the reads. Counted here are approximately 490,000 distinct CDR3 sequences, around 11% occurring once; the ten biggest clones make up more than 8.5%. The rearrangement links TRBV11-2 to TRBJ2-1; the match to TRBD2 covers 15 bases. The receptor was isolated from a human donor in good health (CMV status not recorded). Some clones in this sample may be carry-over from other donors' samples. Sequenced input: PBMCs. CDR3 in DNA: TGTGCCAGCAGCTTAGCGGGACTAGCGGGAGGTAACTACAATGAGCAGTTCTTC. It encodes CASSLAGLAGGNYNEQFF.